The source of this TCR beta chain is a study of T-cell reconstitution after alpha-beta-depleted transplantation in children. A TCRbeta library incorporating unique molecular identifiers was prepared. One entry per CDR3 protein results from TCRdb running MiXCR on the PCR reads. This sample has around 380,000 distinct CDR3 sequences, with about 11% found just once. The sequences come from PBMCs from the stem cell graft donor, collected from the stem cell graft. The origin of this receptor is a human donor who donated a stem cell graft to a child with acute myeloid leukemia.

The CDR3 reads CASSPGGSSDTQYF. CDR3 bases: TGCGCCAGCAGTCCCGGCGGGAGTTCAGATACGCAGTATTTT. J is TRBJ2-3 and V is TRBV5-1; 7 positions agree with TRBD2. The CDR3 is 14 residues long. Germline CDR1 and CDR2: SGHRS and YFSETQ. J was trimmed by 4 bases and V by 5 bases; bases with no gene match: 7. The full variable domain, rest sourced from reference TRBV5-1 and TRBJ2-3, is KAGVTQTPRYLIKTRGQQVTLSCSPISGHRSVSWYQQTPGQGLQFLFEYFSETQRNKGNFPGRFSGRQFSNSRSEMNVSTLELGDSALYLCASSPGGSSDTQYFGPGTRLTVL.